These 9 T cell receptor beta chains share one sample of origin, sequenced in a study of blood T cell repertoires in COVID-19. Method: immunoSEQ multiplex PCR; TCRdb's copy keeps in-frame clones and lacks some. Altogether hundreds of thousands of clones are present, approximately 79% being singletons, with the ten largest covering approximately 4%. The sample consisted of peripheral blood. These receptors were collected from a middle-aged woman with active or convalescent COVID-19.

The CDR3 protein is CASSMTTNTEAFF. The CDR3 DNA reads as TGTGCCAGTAGTATGACAACTAACACTGAAGCTTTCTTT. The chain links TRBV19 to TRBJ1-1; no clear D. The CDR3 runs to 13 residues. Germline loops: CDR1 LNHDA, CDR2 SQIVND (reference sequence). Trimming left V 3 bases short and J 2 bases short, with 7 bases between.

This clone was detected only a few times. The chain combines TRBV9 with TRBJ1-2; no clear D. The V gene's germline CDR1 is SGDLS and CDR2 YYNGEE. The CDR3 has 14 residues. V was clipped by 4 bases and J by 8 bases, with 18 bases between them. CDR3 amino acids: CASSLGLSGGGYTF. DNA for the CDR3: TGTGCCAGCAGCCTCGGACTCTCGGGTGGAGGCTACACCTTC.

This clone was observed a single time. The chain is built from TRBV6-5 and TRBJ1-5; the match to TRBD1 covers 11 bases. Germline CDR1 and CDR2: MNHEY and SVGAGI. The CDR3 contains 14 residues. The junction had 2 bases not matched to a gene; V was cut back by 6 bases and J by 4 bases. CDR3 DNA: TGTGCCAGCAGCTGGGACAGGGGGAATCAGCCCCAGCATTTT. Protein product: CASSWDRGNQPQHF.

This sequence joins TRBV2 and TRBJ2-3; a weak D match, TRBD2 (6 bases). The germline CDR1 and CDR2 sequences are SNHLY and FYNNEI. V was shortened by 6 bases and J by 0 bases, with 16 bases between the two germline ends. The CDR3 totals 16 residues. The CDR3 region has the DNA TGTGCCAGCAGGCAGTTGCGGGACGATAGCACAGATACGCAGTATTTT. Translation gives CASRQLRDDSTDTQYF.

Worth noting for this clone: The sample holds other DNA sequences that translate to the same CDR3. This sequence joins TRBV3-1 (or the pseudogene TRBV3-2) and TRBJ1-1; D is possibly TRBD1 (5 bases). V lost 1 base and J 2 bases, leaving 8 bases between the germline ends. The CDR3 loop spans 14 amino acids. In germline, CDR1 is LGHDT, CDR2 YNNKEL (reference sequence). The CDR3 spells CASSQVGGNTEAFF. CDR3 nucleotide sequence: TGTGCCAGCAGCCAAGTGGGGGGTAACACTGAAGCTTTCTTT.

This sequence joins TRBV5-5 and TRBJ1-1; D may be TRBD1 (5 bases). Trimming left V 4 bases short and J 3 bases short, with 13 bases between. The CDR3 runs to 14 residues. In germline, CDR1 is SGHKS, CDR2 YYEKEE (reference sequence). The CDR3 DNA reads as TGTGCCAGCAGCCCGACAGCCACAGACACTGAAGCTTTCTTT. Protein sequence: CASSPTATDTEAFF.

This chain joins TRBV2 and TRBJ1-3; D uncertain. Germline V gene data show CDR1 as SNHLY and CDR2 as FYNNEI. The CDR3 length is 14 residues. The germline V and J ends were trimmed by 5 bases and 1 base, with 9 bases remaining between them. The CDR3 DNA reads TGTGCCAGCAGTCGGGTTATGTCTGGAAACACCATATATTTT. Encoded protein: CASSRVMSGNTIYF.

The V and J genes are TRBV5-4 and TRBJ1-2; TRBD1 matches at 8 bases. This CDR3 spans 15 amino acids. The V and J ends lost 9 bases and 5 bases, in that order; junction bases with no gene match: 15. Germline values: CDR1 SGHNT, CDR2 YYREEE (reference sequence). CDR3 coding DNA: TGTGCCACCAAGGACAGGGCGGGCCTCTTTTATGGCTACACCTTC. Its protein product is CATKDRAGLFYGYTF.

V and J are TRBV5-1 and TRBJ2-3; 10 bases are shared with TRBD1. The V and J ends lost 3 bases and 2 bases, in that order; junction bases with no gene match: 3. The CDR3 sequence is 15 residues long. Germline CDR1 reads SGHRS; CDR2 reads YFSETQ. This chain's CDR3 is CASSSGQGFTDTQYF. CDR3 sequence (DNA): TGCGCCAGCAGCTCGGGACAGGGGTTCACAGATACGCAGTATTTT.